This T cell receptor (beta chain) was profiled in a study of T-cell reconstitution after alpha-beta-depleted transplantation in children. This clonotype was recorded a few times. The germline V gene has CDR1 SGHVS and CDR2 FQNEAQ. V gave up 4 bases and J gave up 4 bases; unmatched junction bases: 4. The CDR3 runs to 14 residues. Preparation of the TCRbeta library involved a method that used unique molecular identifiers. TCRdb reprocessed the PCR reads with MiXCR, giving one entry per CDR3 protein. Among over 150,000 distinct CDR3 sequences, roughly 6% were seen once, and the ten largest hold roughly 4.7%.

Sequencing used PBMCs, obtained before TCRalphabeta/CD19-depleted stem cell transplant. The chain carries TRBV7-8 and TRBJ2-1; 7 bases match TRBD2. The TCR comes from a girl under three years old with combined immunodeficiency, due to receive a stem cell transplant. DNA for the CDR3: TGTGCCAGCAGCTCTAGCGGACTTTACAATGAGCAGTTCTTC. It is translated as CASSSSGLYNEQFF.